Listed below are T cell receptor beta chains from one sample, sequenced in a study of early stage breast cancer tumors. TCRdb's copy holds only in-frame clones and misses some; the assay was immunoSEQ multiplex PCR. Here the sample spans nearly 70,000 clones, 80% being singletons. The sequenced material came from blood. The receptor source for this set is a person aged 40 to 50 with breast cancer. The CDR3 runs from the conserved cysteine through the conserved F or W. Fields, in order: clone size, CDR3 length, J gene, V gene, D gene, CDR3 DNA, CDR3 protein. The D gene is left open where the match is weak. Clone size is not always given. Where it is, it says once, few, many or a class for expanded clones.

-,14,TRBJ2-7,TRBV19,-,TGTGCCAGTATGGCCCAGGGGACGTCCTACGAGCAGTACTTC,CASMAQGTSYEQYF
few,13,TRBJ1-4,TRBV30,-,TGTGCCTGGAGCACAGGGTTTAATGAAAAACTGTTTTTT,CAWSTGFNEKLFF
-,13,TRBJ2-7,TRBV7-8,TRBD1,TGTGCCAGCAGCTTACCGCCAGGGGGCGAGCAGTACTTC,CASSLPPGGEQYF
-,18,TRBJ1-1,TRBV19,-,TGTGCCAGTAGTATCCGACCAACAGGATTGAGGGGGAACACTGAAGCTTTCTTT,CASSIRPTGLRGNTEAFF
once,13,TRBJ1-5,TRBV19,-,TGTGCCAGTAGTTTGAGGGAGGATCAGCCCCAGCATTTT,CASSLREDQPQHF
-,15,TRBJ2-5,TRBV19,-,TGTGCCAGTAGCAATCACAGGCGATACCAAGAGACCCAGTACTTC,CASSNHRRYQETQYF
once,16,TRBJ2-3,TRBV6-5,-,TGTGCCAGCAGTTACCAGGCTCCGGGGCTCCCGCATACGCAGTATTTT,CASSYQAPGLPHTQYF
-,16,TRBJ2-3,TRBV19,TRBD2,TGTGCCAGTAGTACCAGCCTAGCGGGAGGCACAGATACGCAGTATTTT,CASSTSLAGGTDTQYF
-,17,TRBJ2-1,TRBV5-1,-,TGCGCCAGCAGCCTGAACCCAGGGGAAATATCCTACAATGAGCAGTTCTTC,CASSLNPGEISYNEQFF
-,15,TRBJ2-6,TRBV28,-,TGTGCCAGCTCCACCAGAGGCTCTGGGGCCAACGTCCTGACTTTC,CASSTRGSGANVLTF
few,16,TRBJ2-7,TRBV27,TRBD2,TGTGCCAGCAGTTTATCGGGGCCTAGCGGGAGCTACGAGCAGTACTTC,CASSLSGPSGSYEQYF
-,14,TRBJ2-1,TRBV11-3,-,TGTGCCAGCAGCTTAGACAGTTATTACAATGAGCAGTTCTTC,CASSLDSYYNEQFF
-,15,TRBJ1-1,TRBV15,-,TGTGCCACCAGCAGGCAACAGGGTGTCCGGGCTGAAGCTTTCTTT,CATSRQQGVRAEAFF
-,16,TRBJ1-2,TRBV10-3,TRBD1,TGTGCCATCAGTGAGACTCGGACAGGGAGGTCCTATGGCTACACCTTC,CAISETRTGRSYGYTF
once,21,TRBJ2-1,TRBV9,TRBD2,TGTGCCAGCAGCCAAAGGGAACTAGCGGGAGGGCCACGGTATTTCTACAATGAGCAGTTCTTC,CASSQRELAGGPRYFYNEQFF
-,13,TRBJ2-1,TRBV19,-,TGTGCCAGTAGACACCGGGGGCCAGGGGAGCAGTTCTTC,CASRHRGPGEQFF
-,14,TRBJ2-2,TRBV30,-,TGTGCCTGGAGGCCGGACACCGTTACCGGGGAGCTGTTTTTT,CAWRPDTVTGELFF
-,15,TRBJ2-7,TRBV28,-,TGTGCCAGCAGTTTATGGCAGGAGATCTCCTACGAGCAGTACTTC,CASSLWQEISYEQYF
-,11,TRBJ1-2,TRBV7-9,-,TGTGCCAGCAGCTTAGTGGGGGGCTACACCTTC,CASSLVGGYTF
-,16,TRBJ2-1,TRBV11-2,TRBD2,TGTGCCAGCAGGTTTACTAGCGGACGACTTTACAATGAGCAGTTCTTC,CASRFTSGRLYNEQFF
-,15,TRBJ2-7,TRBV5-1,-,TGCGCCAGCAGCTTGGTAGGTAGTGTGAGTATCGAGCAGTACTTC,CASSLVGSVSIEQYF
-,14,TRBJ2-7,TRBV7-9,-,TGTGCCAGCGGGACGGCTAGCTTTAGTCACGAGCAGTACTTC,CASGTASFSHEQYF
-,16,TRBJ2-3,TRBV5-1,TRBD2,TGCGCCAGCAGCTTGGTTGCTAGCGGGAGCGGGGGTACGCAGTATTTT,CASSLVASGSGGTQYF
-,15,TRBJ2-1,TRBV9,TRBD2,TGTGCCAGCAACCGGGTAGCGGGAGAAGGTACGGAGCAGTTCTTC,CASNRVAGEGTEQFF
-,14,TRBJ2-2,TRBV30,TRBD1,TGTGCCTTAAACAGGGGGCGCTACACCGGGGAGCTGTTTTTT,CALNRGRYTGELFF
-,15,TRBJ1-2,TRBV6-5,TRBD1,TGTGCCAGCAGTTACGCCGGGACAGGCTTCTATGGCTACACCTTC,CASSYAGTGFYGYTF
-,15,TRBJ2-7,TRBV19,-,TGTGCCAGTAGTATAGATGGCGGCTTTGCCTACGAGCAGTACTTC,CASSIDGGFAYEQYF
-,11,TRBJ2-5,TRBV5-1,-,TGCGCCAGCAGCTTCCAAGAGACCCAGTACTTC,CASSFQETQYF
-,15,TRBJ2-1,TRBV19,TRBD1,TGTGCCAGTAGTCCGGGACAGGGCCCCTACAATGAGCAGTTCTTC,CASSPGQGPYNEQFF
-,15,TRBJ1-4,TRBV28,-,TGTGCCAGCAGTGGGGGGGGTGCAACTAATGAAAAACTGTTTTTT,CASSGGGATNEKLFF
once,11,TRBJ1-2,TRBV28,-,TGTGCCACCCAGCGCCAGGGTGGCTACACCTTC,CATQRQGGYTF
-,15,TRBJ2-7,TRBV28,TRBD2,TGTGCCAGCAGGGGGCGGGGGAAGCCACTACGAGAGCAGTACTTC,CASRGRGKPLREQYF
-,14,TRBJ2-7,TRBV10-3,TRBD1,TGTGCCATCAGTGATCCAGGGGGCCTATACGAGCAGTACTTC,CAISDPGGLYEQYF
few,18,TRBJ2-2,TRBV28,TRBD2,TGTGCCAGCAGCCTTAGCGGGAGGCCAGGGGCGAACACCGGGGAGCTGTTTTTT,CASSLSGRPGANTGELFF
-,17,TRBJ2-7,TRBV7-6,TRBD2,TGTGCCAGCAGCCCCCGCGCGGGAGGGCCAATTCAGGGCGAGCAGTACTTC,CASSPRAGGPIQGEQYF
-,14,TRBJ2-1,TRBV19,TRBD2,TGTGCCAGTAGTTTCCTAGCGGGAGGTTATGAGCAGTTCTTC,CASSFLAGGYEQFF
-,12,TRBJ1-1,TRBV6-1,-,TGTGCCAGCAGTCCCCGTATTACTGAAGCTTTCTTT,CASSPRITEAFF
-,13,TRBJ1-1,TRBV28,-,TGTGCCAGCAGTCGGGCAGGGAACACTGAAGCTTTCTTT,CASSRAGNTEAFF
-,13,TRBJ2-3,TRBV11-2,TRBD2,TGTGCCAGCAGATTTAGCGGGAGAGATACGCAGTATTTT,CASRFSGRDTQYF
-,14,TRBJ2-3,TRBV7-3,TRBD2,TGTGCCACCTCGCTTGCGGGAGCAGCAGATACGCAGTATTTT,CATSLAGAADTQYF
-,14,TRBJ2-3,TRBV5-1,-,TGCGCCAGCAGCTTGGCGCCGTTCGCAGATACGCAGTATTTT,CASSLAPFADTQYF
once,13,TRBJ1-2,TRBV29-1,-,TGCAGCGTTGAAGTGGGGACTGACTATGGCTACACCTTC,CSVEVGTDYGYTF
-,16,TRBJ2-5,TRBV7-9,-,TGTGCCAGCAGCTTTAGGTTTGGGAGTCTTAAAGAGACCCAGTACTTC,CASSFRFGSLKETQYF
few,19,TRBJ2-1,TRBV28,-,TGTGCCAGCAGTCAAACACTTGGCCTAGCCGTTAGCTCCTACAATGAGCAGTTCTTC,CASSQTLGLAVSSYNEQFF
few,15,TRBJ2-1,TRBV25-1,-,TGTGCCAGCAGTGGAAGGACAGCTAAGTACAATGAGCAGTTCTTC,CASSGRTAKYNEQFF
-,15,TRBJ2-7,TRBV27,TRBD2,TGTGCCAGCAGTTTAAGGTGGATAGGGACTAGCGAGCAGTACTTC,CASSLRWIGTSEQYF
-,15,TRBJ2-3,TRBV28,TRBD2,TGTGCCAGCAGTTCCCGGACTAGCCTCTCGAATACGCAGTATTTT,CASSSRTSLSNTQYF